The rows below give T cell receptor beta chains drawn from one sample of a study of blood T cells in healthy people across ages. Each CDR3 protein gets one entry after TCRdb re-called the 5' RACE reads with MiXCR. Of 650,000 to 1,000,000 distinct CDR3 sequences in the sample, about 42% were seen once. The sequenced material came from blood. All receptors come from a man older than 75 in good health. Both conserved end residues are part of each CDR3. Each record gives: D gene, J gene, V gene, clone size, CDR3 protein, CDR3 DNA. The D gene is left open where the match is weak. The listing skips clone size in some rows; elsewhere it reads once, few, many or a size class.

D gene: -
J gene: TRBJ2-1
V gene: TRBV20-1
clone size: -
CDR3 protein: CSARGLTINNEQFF
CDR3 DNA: TGCAGTGCTAGAGGACTGACTATAAACAATGAGCAGTTCTTC

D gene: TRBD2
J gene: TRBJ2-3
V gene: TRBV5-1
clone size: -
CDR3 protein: CASSVPGLAGEGTQYF
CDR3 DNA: TGCGCCAGCAGCGTGCCGGGACTAGCGGGAGAAGGTACGCAGTATTTT

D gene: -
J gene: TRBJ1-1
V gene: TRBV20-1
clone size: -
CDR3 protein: CSARDLLVNTEAFF
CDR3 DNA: TGCAGTGCTAGAGATTTACTTGTGAACACTGAAGCTTTCTTT

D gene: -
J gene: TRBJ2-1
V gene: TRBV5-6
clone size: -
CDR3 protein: CASSSLRAVAYNEQFF
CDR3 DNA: TGTGCCAGCAGCTCCCTTAGGGCGGTTGCCTACAATGAGCAGTTCTTC

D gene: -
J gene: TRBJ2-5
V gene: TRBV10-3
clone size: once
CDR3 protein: CAISGSGRTLRGETQYF
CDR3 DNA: TGTGCCATCAGTGGATCCGGAAGGACATTGAGAGGAGAGACCCAGTACTTC

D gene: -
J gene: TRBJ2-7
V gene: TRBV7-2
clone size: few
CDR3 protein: CASSSPPGAYEQYF
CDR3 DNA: TGTGCCAGCAGCTCCCCACCCGGGGCCTACGAGCAGTACTTC

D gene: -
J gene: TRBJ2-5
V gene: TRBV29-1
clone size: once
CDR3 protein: CSVEVDSQETQYF
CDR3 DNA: TGCAGCGTTGAAGTGGACTCGCAAGAGACCCAGTACTTC

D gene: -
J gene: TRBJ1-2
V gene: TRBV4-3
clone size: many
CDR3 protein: CASSQVGQYGYTF
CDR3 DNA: TGCGCCAGCAGCCAAGTAGGGCAGTATGGCTACACCTTC

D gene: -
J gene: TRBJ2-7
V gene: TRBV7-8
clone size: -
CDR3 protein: CASAWPGRTSYEQYF
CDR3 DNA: TGTGCCAGCGCTTGGCCGGGGAGGACCTCCTACGAGCAGTACTTC

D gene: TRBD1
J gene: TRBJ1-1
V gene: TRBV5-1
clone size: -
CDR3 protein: CASSLDRGLNTEAFF
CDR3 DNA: TGCGCCAGCAGCTTGGACAGGGGGCTGAACACTGAAGCTTTCTTT

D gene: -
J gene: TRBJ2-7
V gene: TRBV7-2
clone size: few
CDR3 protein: CASSPGDSTYEQYF
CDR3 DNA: TGTGCCAGCAGCCCGGGGGACTCCACCTACGAGCAGTACTTC

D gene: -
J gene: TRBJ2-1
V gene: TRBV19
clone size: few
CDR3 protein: CASSMRGHNEQFF
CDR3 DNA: TGTGCCAGTAGTATGCGGGGACACAATGAGCAGTTCTTC

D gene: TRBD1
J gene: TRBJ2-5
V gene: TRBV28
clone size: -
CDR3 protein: CASSFSGTGAPQETQYF
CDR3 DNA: TGTGCCAGCAGTTTCTCTGGGACAGGAGCCCCCCAAGAGACCCAGTACTTC

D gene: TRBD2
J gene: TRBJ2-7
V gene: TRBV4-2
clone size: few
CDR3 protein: CASSPLAGGFYEQYF
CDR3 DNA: TGTGCCAGCAGCCCACTAGCGGGAGGTTTCTACGAGCAGTACTTC

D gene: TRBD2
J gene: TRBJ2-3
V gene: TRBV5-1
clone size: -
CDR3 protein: CASSLVGGGAVDTQYF
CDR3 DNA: TGCGCCAGCAGCTTGGTCGGCGGGGGGGCTGTAGATACGCAGTATTTT

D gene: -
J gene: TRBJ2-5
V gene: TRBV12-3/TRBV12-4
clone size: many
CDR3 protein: CASSRQDGETQYF
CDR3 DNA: TGTGCCAGCAGTCGACAGGACGGAGAGACCCAGTACTTC

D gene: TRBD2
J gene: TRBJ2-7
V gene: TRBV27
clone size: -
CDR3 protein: CASSLFSSGSISYEQYF
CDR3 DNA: TGTGCCAGCAGTTTATTCTCTAGCGGATCCATCTCCTACGAGCAGTACTTC

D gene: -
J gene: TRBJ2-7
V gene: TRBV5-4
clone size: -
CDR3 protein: CASSVFLRDNEQYF
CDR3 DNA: TGTGCCAGCAGCGTGTTTTTACGGGACAATGAGCAGTACTTC